The present T cell receptor beta chain was sequenced within a study of cytomegalovirus exposure and HLA in healthy donors. 60 Vbeta and 13 Jbeta primers were used in PCR. Clones were sequenced by immunoSEQ multiplex PCR, and TCRdb holds only the in-frame ones, with some missing. The listing records fewer than 100,000 clones. The CDR3 loop spans 17 amino acids. V was cut by 4 bases and J by 1 base, with 17 bases left in between. CDR1 is SGDLS, CDR2 YYNGEE, per germline. The sample taken for sequencing was PBMCs. This clonotype was obtained from a man aged 18 to 29 in good health and CMV-seropositive. The chain recombines TRBV9 with TRBJ2-2, with TRBD2 as a possible D gene (5 bases). The CDR3 region is CASSSRTARVNTGELFF. Written as DNA, the CDR3 is TGTGCCAGCAGCTCACGGACGGCGAGGGTGAACACCGGGGAGCTGTTTTTT. Supplemented by reference TRBV9 and TRBJ2-2, the full variable domain reads DSGVTQTPKHLITATGQRVTLRCSPRSGDLSVYWYQQSLDQGLQFLIQYYNGEERAKGNILERFSAQQFPDLHSELNLSSLELGDSALYFCASSSRTARVNTGELFFGEGSRLTVL.